This T cell receptor (beta chain) was identified in a study of blood T cell repertoires in COVID-19. The length of the CDR3 is 13 residues. Trimming took 5 bases from V and 0 from J, leaving 8 bases between them. Germline CDR1 GTSNPN, CDR2 SVGIG (reference sequence). Original processing methods: Using reference gene primer amplification, nucleated cell counts were estimated. Only in-frame clones appear in the TCRdb table, and some are missing; sequencing was by immunoSEQ multiplex PCR. V, J and clone size were drawn from that table, and D and trimming were deduced from the DNA. The sample lists around 300,000 clones, over 75% occurring once.

The chain is built from TRBV30 and TRBJ1-3, with a weak D call TRBD1 (5 bases). Input material: PBMCs or T cells enriched from blood (not recorded which). The receptor was isolated from a woman under 30 who had recovered from COVID-19. CDR3 bases: TGTGCCTGGGACAGCTTCTCTGGAAACACCATATATTTT. Its translation: CAWDSFSGNTIYF. Supplemented by reference TRBV30 and TRBJ1-3, the full variable domain reads SQTIHQWPATLVQPVGSPLSLECTVEGTSNPNLYWYRQAAGRGLQLLFYSVGIGQISSEVPQNLSASRPQDRQFILSSKKLLLSDSGFYLCAWDSFSGNTIYFGEGSWLTVV.